The entry below describes one T cell receptor beta chain. Sequence at one end of the junction differs from germline and may be a read error. This entry comes from a study of cytomegalovirus exposure and HLA in healthy donors. PCR primers comprised 60 Vbeta and 13 Jbeta primers. Method: immunoSEQ multiplex PCR; TCRdb's copy keeps in-frame clones and lacks some. The sample contains fewer than 350,000 clones, about 90% of which appear only once. This CDR3 comprises 15 residues. Germline-derived CDR1 and CDR2 are SEHNR and FQNEAQ (reference sequence). J is TRBJ2-5 and V is TRBV7-9, with D uncertain. The receptor was isolated from a woman aged 18-29 years in good health and CMV-seronegative. Source material: PBMCs. CDR3 region: CSSSSSRKGQETQYF. CDR3 DNA: TGTTCCAGCAGCTCCTCTAGAAAAGGCCAAGAGACCCAGTACTTC.